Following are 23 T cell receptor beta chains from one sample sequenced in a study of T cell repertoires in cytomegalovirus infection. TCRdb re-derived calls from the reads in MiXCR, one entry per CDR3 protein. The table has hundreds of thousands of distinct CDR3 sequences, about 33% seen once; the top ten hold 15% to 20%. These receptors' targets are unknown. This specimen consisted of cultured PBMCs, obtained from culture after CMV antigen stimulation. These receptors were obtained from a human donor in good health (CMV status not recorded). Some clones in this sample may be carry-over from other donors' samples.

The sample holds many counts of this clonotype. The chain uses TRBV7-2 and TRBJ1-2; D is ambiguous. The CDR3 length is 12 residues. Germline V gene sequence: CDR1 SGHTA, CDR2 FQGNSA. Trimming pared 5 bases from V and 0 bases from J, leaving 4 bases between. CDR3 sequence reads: CASSATNYGYTF. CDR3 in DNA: TGTGCCAGCAGCGCCACTAACTATGGCTACACCTTC.

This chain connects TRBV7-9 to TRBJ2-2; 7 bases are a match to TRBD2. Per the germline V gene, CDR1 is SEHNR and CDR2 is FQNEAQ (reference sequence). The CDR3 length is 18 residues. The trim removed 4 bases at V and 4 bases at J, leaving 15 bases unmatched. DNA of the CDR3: TGTGCCAGCAGCTCGATCTGGACTAGAAAGGGTGTCACCGGGGAGCTGTTTTTT. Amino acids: CASSSIWTRKGVTGELFF.

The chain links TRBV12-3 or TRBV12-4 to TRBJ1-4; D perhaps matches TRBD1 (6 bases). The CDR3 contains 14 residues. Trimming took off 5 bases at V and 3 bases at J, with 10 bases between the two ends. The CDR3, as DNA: TGTGCCAGCAGTCCGGGACAAGCTAATGAAAAACTGTTTTTT. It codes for CASSPGQANEKLFF.

CDR3 amino acids: CASSRQGKEQYF. The CDR3 nucleotides are TGCGCCAGCAGCCGTCAGGGAAAGGAGCAGTACTTC. V gene TRBV4-1 combines with J gene TRBJ2-7, with D tentatively TRBD1 (5 bases). The CDR3 consists of 12 residues. The germline V gene encodes CDR1 MGHRA and CDR2 YSYEKL. V was trimmed by 4 bases and J by 7 bases, leaving 11 bases between them.

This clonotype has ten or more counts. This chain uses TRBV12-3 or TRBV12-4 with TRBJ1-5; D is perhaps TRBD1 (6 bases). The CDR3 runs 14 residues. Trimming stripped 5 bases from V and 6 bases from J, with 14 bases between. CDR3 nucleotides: TGTGCCAGCAGTGTACAGGGTCAAATTCAGCCCCAGCATTTT. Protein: CASSVQGQIQPQHF.

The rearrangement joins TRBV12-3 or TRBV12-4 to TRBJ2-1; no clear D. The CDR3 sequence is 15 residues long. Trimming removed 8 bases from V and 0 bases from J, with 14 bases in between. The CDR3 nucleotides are TGTGCCAGCTTCTTCGGCTCTCACTCCTACAATGAGCAGTTCTTC. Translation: CASFFGSHSYNEQFF.

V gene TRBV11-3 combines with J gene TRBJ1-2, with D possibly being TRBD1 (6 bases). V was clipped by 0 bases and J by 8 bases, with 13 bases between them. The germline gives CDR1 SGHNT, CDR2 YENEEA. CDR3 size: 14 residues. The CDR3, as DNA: TGTGCCAGCAGCTTAGATTCCGGGGGCAGGGGCTACACCTTC. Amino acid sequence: CASSLDSGGRGYTF.

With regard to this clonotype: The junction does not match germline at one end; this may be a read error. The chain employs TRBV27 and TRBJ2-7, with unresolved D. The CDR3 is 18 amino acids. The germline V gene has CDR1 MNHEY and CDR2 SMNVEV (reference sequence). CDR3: CATSIVRPTLFGAYEQYF. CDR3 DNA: TGTGCCACCAGTATCGTTCGGCCCACCTTATTTGGGGCCTACGAGCAGTACTTC.

Here the CDR3 reads CASSLGGKPNTEAFF. CDR3 DNA sequence: TGTGCCAGCAGCTTAGGGGGGAAGCCGAACACTGAAGCTTTCTTT. This chain links TRBV7-9 with TRBJ1-1, with D possibly TRBD1 on 5 matching bases. The CDR3 has 15 residues. Trimming took off 1 base at V and 1 base at J, with 10 bases between the two ends. Germline loops: CDR1 SEHNR, CDR2 FQNEAQ (reference sequence).

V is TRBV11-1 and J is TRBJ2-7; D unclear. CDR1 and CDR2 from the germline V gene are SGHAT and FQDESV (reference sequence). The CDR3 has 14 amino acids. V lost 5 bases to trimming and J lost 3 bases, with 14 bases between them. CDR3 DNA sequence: TGTGCCAGCAGCCCGCGACACCACCACTACGAGCAGTACTTC. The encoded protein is CASSPRHHHYEQYF.

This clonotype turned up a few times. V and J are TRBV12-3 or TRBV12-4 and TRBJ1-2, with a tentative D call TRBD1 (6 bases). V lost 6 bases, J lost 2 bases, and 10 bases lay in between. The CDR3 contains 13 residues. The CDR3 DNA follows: TGTGCCAGCAGGAGGACAGAGAACTATGGCTACACCTTC. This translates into CASRRTENYGYTF.

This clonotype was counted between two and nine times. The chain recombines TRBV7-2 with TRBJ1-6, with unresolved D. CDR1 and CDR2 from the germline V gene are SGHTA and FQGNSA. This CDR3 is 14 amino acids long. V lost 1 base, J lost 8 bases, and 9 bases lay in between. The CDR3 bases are TGTGCCAGCAGCTTAGTGCTTGGGTATTCACCCCTCCACTTT. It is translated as CASSLVLGYSPLHF.

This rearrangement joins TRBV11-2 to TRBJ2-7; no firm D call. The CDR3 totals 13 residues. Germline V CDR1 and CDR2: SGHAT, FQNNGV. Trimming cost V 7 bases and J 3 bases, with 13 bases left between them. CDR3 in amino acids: CASIWRLVYEQYF. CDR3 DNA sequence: TGTGCCAGCATCTGGAGATTGGTCTACGAGCAGTACTTC.

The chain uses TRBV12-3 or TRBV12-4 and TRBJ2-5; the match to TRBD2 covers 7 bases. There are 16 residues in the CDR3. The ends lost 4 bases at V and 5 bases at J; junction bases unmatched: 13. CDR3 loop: CASSYTPGGIKETQYF. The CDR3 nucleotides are TGTGCCAGCAGTTACACCCCCGGGGGGATCAAGGAGACCCAGTACTTC.

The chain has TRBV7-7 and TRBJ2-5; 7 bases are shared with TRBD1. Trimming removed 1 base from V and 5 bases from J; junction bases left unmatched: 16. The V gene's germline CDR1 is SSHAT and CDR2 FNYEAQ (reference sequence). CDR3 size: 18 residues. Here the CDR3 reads CASSLDSDPVTGSETQYF. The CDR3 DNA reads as TGTGCCAGCAGCTTAGATTCCGACCCGGTGACAGGGAGCGAGACCCAGTACTTC. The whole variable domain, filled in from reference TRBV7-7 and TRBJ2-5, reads GAGVSQSPRYKVTKRGQDVTLRCDPISSHATLYWYQQALGQGPEFLTYFNYEAQPDKSGLPSDRFSAERPEGSISTLTIQRTEQRDSAMYRCASSLDSDPVTGSETQYFGPGTRLLVL.

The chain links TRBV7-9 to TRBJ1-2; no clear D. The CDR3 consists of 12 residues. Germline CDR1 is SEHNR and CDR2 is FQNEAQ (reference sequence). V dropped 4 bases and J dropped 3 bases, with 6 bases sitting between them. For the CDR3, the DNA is TGTGCCAGCAGCTGGACGGACTATGGCTACACCTTC. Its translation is CASSWTDYGYTF.

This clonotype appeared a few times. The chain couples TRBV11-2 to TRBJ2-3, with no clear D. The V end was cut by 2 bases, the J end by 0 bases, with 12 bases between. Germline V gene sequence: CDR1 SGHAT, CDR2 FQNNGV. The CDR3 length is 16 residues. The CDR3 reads CASSLNHIGSTDTQYF. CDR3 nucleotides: TGTGCCAGCAGCTTAAATCACATAGGAAGCACAGATACGCAGTATTTT. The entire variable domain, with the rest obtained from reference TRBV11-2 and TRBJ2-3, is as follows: EAGVAQSPRYKIIEKRQSVAFWCNPISGHATLYWYQQILGQGPKLLIQFQNNGVVDDSQLPKDRFSAERLKGVDSTLKIQPAKLEDSAVYLCASSLNHIGSTDTQYFGPGTRLTVL.

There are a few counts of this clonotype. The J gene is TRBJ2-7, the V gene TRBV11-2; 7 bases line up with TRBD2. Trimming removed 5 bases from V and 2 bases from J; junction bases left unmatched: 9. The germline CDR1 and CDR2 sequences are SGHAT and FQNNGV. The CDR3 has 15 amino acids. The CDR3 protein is CASSQNLAAAYEQYF. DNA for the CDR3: TGTGCCAGCAGCCAGAACCTAGCGGCGGCCTACGAGCAGTACTTC.

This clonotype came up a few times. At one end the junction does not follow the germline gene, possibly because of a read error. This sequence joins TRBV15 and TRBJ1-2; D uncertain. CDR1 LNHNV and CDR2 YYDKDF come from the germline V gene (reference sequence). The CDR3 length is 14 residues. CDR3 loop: CATSGERAYYGYTF. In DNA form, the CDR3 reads TGTGCCACCAGCGGAGAGAGGGCCTACTATGGCTACACCTTC.

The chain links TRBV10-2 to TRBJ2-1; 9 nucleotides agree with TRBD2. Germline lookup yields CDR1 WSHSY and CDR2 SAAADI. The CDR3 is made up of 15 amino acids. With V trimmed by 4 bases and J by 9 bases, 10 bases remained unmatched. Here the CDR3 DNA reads TGCGCCAGCAGTGGTATCGGACTAGCGAGTTCTGAGCAGTTCTTC. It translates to CASSGIGLASSEQFF.

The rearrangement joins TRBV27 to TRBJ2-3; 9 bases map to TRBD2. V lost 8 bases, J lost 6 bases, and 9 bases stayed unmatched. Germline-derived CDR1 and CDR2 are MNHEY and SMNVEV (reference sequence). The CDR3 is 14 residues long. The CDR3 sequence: CASRISGRSDTQYF. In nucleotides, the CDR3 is TGTGCCAGCCGGATAAGCGGGAGGAGTGATACGCAGTATTTT.

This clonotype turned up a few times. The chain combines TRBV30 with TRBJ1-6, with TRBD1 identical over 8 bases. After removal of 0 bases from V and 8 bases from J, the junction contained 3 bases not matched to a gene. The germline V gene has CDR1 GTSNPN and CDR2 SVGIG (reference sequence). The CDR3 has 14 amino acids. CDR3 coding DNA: TGTGCCTGGAGTGTATTGACAGGGGATTCACCCCTCCACTTT. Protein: CAWSVLTGDSPLHF.

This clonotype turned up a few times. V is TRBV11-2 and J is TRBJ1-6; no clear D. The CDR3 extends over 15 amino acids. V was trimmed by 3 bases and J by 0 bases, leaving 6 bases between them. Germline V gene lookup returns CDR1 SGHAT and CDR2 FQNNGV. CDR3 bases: TGTGCCAGCAGCTTGACTAGCTCCTATAATTCACCCCTCCACTTT. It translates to CASSLTSSYNSPLHF.